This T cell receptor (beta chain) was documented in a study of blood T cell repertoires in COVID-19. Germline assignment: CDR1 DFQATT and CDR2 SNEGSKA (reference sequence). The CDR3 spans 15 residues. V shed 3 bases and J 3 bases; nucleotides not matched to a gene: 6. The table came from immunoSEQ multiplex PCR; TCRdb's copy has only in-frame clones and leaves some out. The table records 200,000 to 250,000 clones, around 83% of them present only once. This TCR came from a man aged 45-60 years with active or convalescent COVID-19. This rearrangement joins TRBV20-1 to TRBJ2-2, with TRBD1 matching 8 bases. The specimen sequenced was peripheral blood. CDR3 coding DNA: TGCAGTGCTAGTGACGACAGGGGATACACCGGGGAGCTGTTTTTT. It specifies CSASDDRGYTGELFF.